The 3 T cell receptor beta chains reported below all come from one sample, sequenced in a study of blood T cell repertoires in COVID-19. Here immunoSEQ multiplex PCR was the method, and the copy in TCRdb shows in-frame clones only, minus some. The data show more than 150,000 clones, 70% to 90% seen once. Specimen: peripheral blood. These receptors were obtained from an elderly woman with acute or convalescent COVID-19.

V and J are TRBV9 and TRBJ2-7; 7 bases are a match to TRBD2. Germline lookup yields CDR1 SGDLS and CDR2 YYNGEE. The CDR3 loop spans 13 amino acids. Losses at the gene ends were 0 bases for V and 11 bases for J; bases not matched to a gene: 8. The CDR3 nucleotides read TGTGCCAGCAGCGTAGGGGAGGGTGGGCAGAAGTACTTC. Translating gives CASSVGEGGQKYF.

The CDR3 reads CSVVPGGGGEQYF. The CDR3 region has the DNA TGCAGCGTTGTTCCAGGGGGAGGTGGGGAGCAGTACTTC. The genes are TRBV29-1 and TRBJ2-7; a weak D match, TRBD1 (7 bases). V lost 4 bases, J lost 7 bases, and 17 bases lay in between. Germline V CDR1 and CDR2: SQVTM, ANQGSEA. The CDR3 runs 13 residues.

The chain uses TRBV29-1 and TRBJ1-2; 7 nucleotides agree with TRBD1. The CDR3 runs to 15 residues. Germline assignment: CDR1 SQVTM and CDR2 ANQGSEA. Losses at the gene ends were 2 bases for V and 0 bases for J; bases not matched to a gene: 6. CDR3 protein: CSVEWRDSANYGYTF. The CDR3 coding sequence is TGCAGCGTTGAATGGAGGGACAGCGCTAACTATGGCTACACCTTC.